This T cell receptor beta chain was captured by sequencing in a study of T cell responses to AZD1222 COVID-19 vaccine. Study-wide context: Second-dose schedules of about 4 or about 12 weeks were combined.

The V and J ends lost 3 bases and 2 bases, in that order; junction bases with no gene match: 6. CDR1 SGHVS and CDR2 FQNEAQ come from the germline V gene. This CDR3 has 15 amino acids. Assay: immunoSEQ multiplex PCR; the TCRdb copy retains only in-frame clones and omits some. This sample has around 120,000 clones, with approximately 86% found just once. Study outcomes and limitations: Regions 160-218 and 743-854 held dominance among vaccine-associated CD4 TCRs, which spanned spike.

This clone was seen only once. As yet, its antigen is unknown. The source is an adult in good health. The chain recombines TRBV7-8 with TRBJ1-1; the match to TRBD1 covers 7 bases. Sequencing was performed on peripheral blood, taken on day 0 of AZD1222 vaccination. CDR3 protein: CASSFTGAGNTEAFF. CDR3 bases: TGTGCCAGCAGCTTTACAGGGGCAGGAAACACTGAAGCTTTCTTT.